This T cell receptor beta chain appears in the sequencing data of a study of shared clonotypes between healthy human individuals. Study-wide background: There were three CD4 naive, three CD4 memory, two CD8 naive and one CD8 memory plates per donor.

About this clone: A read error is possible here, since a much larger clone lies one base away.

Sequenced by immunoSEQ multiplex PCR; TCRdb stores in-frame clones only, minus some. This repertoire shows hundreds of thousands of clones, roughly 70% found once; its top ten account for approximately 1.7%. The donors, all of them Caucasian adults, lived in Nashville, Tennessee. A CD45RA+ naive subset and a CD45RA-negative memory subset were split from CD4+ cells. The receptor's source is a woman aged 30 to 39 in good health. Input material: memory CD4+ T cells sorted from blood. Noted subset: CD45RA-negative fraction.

This chain's CDR3 is CASSRSYEQYF. In DNA form, the CDR3 reads TGTGCCAGCAGCCGCTCCTACGAGCAGTACTTC. The rearrangement uses TRBV14 and TRBJ2-7; D is ambiguous. This CDR3 contains 11 residues. V was clipped by 4 bases and J by 0 bases, with 1 base between them. Germline values: CDR1 SGHDN, CDR2 FVKESK. Variable domain in full (rest from reference TRBV14 and TRBJ2-7): EAGVTQFPSHSVIEKGQTVTLRCDPISGHDNLYWYRRVMGKEIKFLLHFVKESKQDESGMPNNRFLAERTGGTYSTLKVQPAELEDSGVYFCASSRSYEQYFGPGTRLTVT.